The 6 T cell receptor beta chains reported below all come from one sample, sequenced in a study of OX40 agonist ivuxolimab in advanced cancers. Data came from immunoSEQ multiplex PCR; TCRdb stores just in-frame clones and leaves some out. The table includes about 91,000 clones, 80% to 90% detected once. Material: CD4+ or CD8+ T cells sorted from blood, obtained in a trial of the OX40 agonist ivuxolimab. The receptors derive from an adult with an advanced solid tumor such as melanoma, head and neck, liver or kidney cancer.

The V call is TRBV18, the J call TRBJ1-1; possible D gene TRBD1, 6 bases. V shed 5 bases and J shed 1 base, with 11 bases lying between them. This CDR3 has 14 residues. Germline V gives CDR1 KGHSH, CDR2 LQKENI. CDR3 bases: TGTGCCAGCTCAAAAAGACAGGAGAACACTGAAGCTTTCTTT. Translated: CASSKRQENTEAFF.

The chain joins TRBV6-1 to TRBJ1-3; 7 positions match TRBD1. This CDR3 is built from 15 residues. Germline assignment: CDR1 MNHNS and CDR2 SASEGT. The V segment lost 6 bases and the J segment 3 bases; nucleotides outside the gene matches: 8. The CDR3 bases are TGTGCCAGCAGGGAAAACAGGGGTAGTGGAAACACCATATATTTT. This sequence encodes CASRENRGSGNTIYF.

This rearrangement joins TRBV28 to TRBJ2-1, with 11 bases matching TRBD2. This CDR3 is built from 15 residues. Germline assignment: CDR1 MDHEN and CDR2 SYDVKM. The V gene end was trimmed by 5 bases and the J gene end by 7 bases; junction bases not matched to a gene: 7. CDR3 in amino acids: CASSLLAGDGNEQFF. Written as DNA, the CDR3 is TGTGCCAGCAGTCTACTAGCGGGAGACGGTAATGAGCAGTTCTTC.

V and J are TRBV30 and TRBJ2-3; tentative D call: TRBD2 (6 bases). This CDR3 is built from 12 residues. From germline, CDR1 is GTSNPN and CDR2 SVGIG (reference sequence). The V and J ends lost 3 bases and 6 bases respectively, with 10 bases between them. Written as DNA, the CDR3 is TGTGCCTGGAGCGGGAGCGTCGATACGCAGTATTTT. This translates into CAWSGSVDTQYF.

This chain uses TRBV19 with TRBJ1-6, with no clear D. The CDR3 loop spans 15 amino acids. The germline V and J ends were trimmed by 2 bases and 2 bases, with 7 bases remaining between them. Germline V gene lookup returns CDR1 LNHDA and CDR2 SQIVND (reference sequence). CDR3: CASSIQVPYNSPLHF. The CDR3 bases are TGTGCCAGTAGTATACAAGTTCCCTATAATTCACCCCTCCACTTT.

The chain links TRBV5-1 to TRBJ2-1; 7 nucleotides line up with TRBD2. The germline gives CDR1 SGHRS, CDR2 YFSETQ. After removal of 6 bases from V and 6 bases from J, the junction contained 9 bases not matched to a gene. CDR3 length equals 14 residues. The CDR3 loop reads CASTHSSGTNEQFF. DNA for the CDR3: TGCGCCAGCACCCACTCAAGCGGGACCAATGAGCAGTTCTTC.